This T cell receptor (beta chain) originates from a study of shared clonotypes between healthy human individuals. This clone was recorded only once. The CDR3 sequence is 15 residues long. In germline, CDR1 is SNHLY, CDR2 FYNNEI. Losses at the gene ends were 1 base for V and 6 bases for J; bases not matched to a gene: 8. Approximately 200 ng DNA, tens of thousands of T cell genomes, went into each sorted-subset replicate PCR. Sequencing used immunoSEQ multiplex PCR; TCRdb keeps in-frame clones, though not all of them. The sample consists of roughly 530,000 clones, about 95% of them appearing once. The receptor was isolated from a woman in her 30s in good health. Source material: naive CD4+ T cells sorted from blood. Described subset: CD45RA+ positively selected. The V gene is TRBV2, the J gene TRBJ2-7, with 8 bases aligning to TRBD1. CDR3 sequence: CASSEEGPGGFEQYF. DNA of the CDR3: TGTGCCAGCAGTGAAGAAGGGCCAGGGGGCTTCGAGCAGTACTTC.